The 9 T cell receptor beta chains below all came from one sample that was sequenced in a study of blood T cell repertoires in COVID-19. Produced via immunoSEQ multiplex PCR; TCRdb's table is partial and in-frame only. Of 470,000 or so clones listed, 80% to 90% were seen once; the top ten hold approximately 3%. Sequenced input: peripheral blood. These receptors were collected from a human donor in a cohort sampled during active COVID-19.

The table lists this clone with a count of one. The rearrangement joins TRBV5-8 to TRBJ2-3; 8 bases map to TRBD2. The germline V gene encodes CDR1 SGHTS and CDR2 YDEGEE. The V gene end was trimmed by 0 bases and the J gene end by 4 bases; junction bases not matched to a gene: 4. The CDR3 spans 15 residues. CDR3 nucleotide sequence: TGTGCCAGCAGCTTGGTTAGCGGGATCGCAGATACGCAGTATTTT. Protein: CASSLVSGIADTQYF.

The chain joins TRBV19 to TRBJ1-5; D is perhaps TRBD1 (5 bases). Between the trimmed V and J ends, which lost 1 base and 4 bases, there was a span of 8 bases. The CDR3 has 14 residues. The germline gives CDR1 LNHDA, CDR2 SQIVND (reference sequence). The CDR3 is CASSIGEGNQPQHF. The CDR3, as DNA: TGTGCCAGTAGTATAGGGGAGGGGAATCAGCCCCAGCATTTT.

The CDR3 protein is CASREEAGGTYEQYF. The CDR3 coding sequence is TGTGCCAGCCGGGAGGAAGCGGGAGGCACCTACGAGCAGTACTTC. The chain joins TRBV19 to TRBJ2-7; TRBD2 matches at 9 bases. The V gene end was trimmed by 9 bases and the J gene end by 2 bases; junction bases not matched to a gene: 11. Germline V gene lookup returns CDR1 LNHDA and CDR2 SQIVND (reference sequence). The CDR3 runs 15 residues.

The chain couples TRBV27 to TRBJ1-2; TRBD1 aligns across 8 bases. Germline-derived CDR1 and CDR2 are MNHEY and SMNVEV (reference sequence). The CDR3 contains 17 residues. Germline trimming cut 2 bases from V and 0 bases from J; bases unmatched to any gene: 8. CDR3 nucleotides: TGTGCCAGCAGTTTAATTCCCGGGACAGGACCTAACTATGGCTACACCTTC. It specifies CASSLIPGTGPNYGYTF.

The genes are TRBV5-6 and TRBJ1-2; 10 bases are shared with TRBD1. The V and J ends lost 0 bases and 5 bases, in that order; junction bases with no gene match: 10. This CDR3 comprises 17 residues. Germline values: CDR1 SGHDT, CDR2 YYEEEE. The CDR3 reads CASSLGQGARRLYGYTF. The CDR3 DNA follows: TGTGCCAGCAGCTTGGGACAGGGGGCAAGGAGGTTGTATGGCTACACCTTC.

Points on this clone: The same CDR3 can be traced to other DNA sequences in this sample. Written as DNA, the CDR3 is TGTGCCAGCAGCTTAGTTACCGGGAGCAATCAGCCCCAGCATTTT. This translates into CASSLVTGSNQPQHF. The chain is built from TRBV7-2 and TRBJ1-5; no reliable D call. CDR1 and CDR2 (germline): SGHTA, FQGNSA. V lost 1 base to trimming and J lost 1 base, with 8 bases between them. The CDR3 consists of 15 residues.

On this clone: This may be a read error: a much more frequent sequence differs by one nucleotide. Other DNA sequences from this sample encode an identical CDR3 as well. The chain joins TRBV6-2 or TRBV6-3 to TRBJ1-2; a weak D match, TRBD1 (6 bases). This CDR3 comprises 13 residues. Germline-derived CDR1 and CDR2 are MNHEY and SVGEGT. V lost 6 bases and J lost 2, with 10 bases in between. This chain's CDR3 is CASSPGQNYGYTF. CDR3 in DNA: TGTGCCAGCAGCCCCGGACAGAACTATGGCTACACCTTC.

The chain couples TRBV5-5 to TRBJ1-6; a possible D gene is TRBD1 (6 bases). The germline gives CDR1 SGHKS, CDR2 YYEKEE (reference sequence). This CDR3 is built from 15 residues. The V and J ends lost 0 bases and 8 bases respectively, with 12 bases between them. The CDR3 nucleotides read TGTGCCAGCAGCTTGGGTGGACAGACCTATTCACCCCTCCACTTT. As protein: CASSLGGQTYSPLHF.

The rearrangement uses TRBV12-5 and TRBJ1-4, with D maybe TRBD1 (5 bases). The CDR3 covers 14 residues. Trimming removed 2 bases from V and 7 bases from J, with 11 bases in between. From germline, CDR1 is LGHNT and CDR2 FRNRAP. The CDR3 sequence: CASGLTGGVEKLFF. Written as DNA, the CDR3 is TGTGCTAGTGGTTTGACGGGAGGGGTTGAAAAACTGTTTTTT.